The clone carrying this TCR beta chain was seen a few times. The data stem from a study of immune evolution from preneoplasia to lung adenocarcinoma. Generated by immunoSEQ multiplex PCR, the TCRdb table keeps only in-frame clones and is missing some. The sample holds 2,500 to 3,500 clones; 84% are singletons and the top ten take roughly 2.4%. Patient tissue came from resections in Japan or China, 2014–2017. The trim removed 3 bases at V and 15 bases at J, leaving 6 bases unmatched. Germline V CDR1 and CDR2: DFQATT, SNEGSKA (reference sequence). The CDR3 spans 11 residues. Sequenced sample: FFPE atypical adenomatous hyperplasia tissue from the lung. Documented subset: atypical adenomatous hyperplasia (AAH), lung preneoplasia. The clonotype comes from a person in their 70s with lung adenocarcinoma. J is TRBJ2-1 and V is TRBV20-1; 9 bases line up with TRBD1. In DNA, the CDR3 is TGCAGTGCTAGTTGGGGACAGGGCCTGTTCTTC. It translates to CSASWGQGLFF.